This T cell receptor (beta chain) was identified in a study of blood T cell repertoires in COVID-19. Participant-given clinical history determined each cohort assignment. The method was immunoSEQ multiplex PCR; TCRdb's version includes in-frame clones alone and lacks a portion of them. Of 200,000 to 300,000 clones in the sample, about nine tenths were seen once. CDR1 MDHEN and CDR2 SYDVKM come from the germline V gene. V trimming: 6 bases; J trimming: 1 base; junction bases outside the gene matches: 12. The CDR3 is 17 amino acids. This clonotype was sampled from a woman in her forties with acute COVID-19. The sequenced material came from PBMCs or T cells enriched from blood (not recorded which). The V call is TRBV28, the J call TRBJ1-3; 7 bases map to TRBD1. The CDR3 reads CASRGSQGSGSGNTIYF. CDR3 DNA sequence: TGTGCCAGCAGGGGATCACAGGGGTCTGGTTCTGGAAACACCATATATTTT.